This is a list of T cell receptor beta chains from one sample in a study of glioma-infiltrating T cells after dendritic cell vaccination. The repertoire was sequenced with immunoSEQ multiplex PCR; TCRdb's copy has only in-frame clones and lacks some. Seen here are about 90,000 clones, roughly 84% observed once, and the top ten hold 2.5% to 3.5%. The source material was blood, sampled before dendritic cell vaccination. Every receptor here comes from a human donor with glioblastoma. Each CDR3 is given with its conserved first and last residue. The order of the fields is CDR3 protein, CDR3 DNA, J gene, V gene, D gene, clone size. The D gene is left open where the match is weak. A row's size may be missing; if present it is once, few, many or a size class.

CASSIGQGDTEQYF | TGTGCCAGTAGTATAGGTCAGGGGGATACCGAGCAGTACTTC | TRBJ2-7 | TRBV19 | TRBD1 | few
CASSSTITSSLGELFF | TGTGCCAGCAGCTCGACAATCACCTCGTCCCTCGGTGAGCTGTTTTTT | TRBJ2-2 | TRBV7-9 | - | -
CASSPLGGGANEQFF | TGTGCCAGCAGCCCCCTGGGCGGGGGGGCGAATGAGCAGTTCTTC | TRBJ2-1 | TRBV7-8 | TRBD2 | -
CASSPFRLGVGNSPLHF | TGTGCCAGCAGCCCCTTCCGCCTAGGGGTCGGGAATTCACCCCTCCACTTT | TRBJ1-6 | TRBV7-9 | - | -
CAWSSGLAGQNTGELFF | TGTGCCTGGAGTTCGGGACTAGCGGGCCAGAACACCGGGGAGCTGTTTTTT | TRBJ2-2 | TRBV30 | TRBD2 | -
CASKRTGARDQPQHF | TGCGCCAGCAAGAGGACAGGGGCGAGGGATCAGCCCCAGCATTTT | TRBJ1-5 | TRBV4-1 | TRBD1 | -
CASSERTGAMTQYF | TGTGCCAGCAGTGAACGGACAGGGGCGATGACCCAGTACTTC | TRBJ2-5 | TRBV6-1 | TRBD1 | -
CARNAGQGSNYNEQFF | TGTGCCAGGAATGCCGGACAGGGGTCTAACTACAATGAGCAGTTCTTC | TRBJ2-1 | TRBV7-9 | TRBD1 | few
CASSLYGGDYGYTF | TGTGCCAGCAGCTTATATGGGGGGGACTATGGCTACACCTTC | TRBJ1-2 | TRBV7-9 | - | -
CASSEGQGWEDTQYF | TGTGCCAGCAGTGAGGGACAGGGTTGGGAAGATACGCAGTATTTT | TRBJ2-3 | TRBV25-1 | TRBD1 | -
CASSPGGKLYNEQFF | TGTGCCAGCAGCCCTGGGGGGAAATTGTACAATGAGCAGTTCTTC | TRBJ2-1 | TRBV11-3 | - | -
CASSLGRLASPLHF | TGCGCCAGCAGCTTGGGCAGGCTTGCTTCACCCCTCCACTTT | TRBJ1-6 | TRBV5-1 | - | once
CSVDQGTAGSTYTF | TGCAGCGTTGACCAGGGGACCGCAGGATCAACCTACACCTTC | TRBJ1-2 | TRBV29-1 | - | -
CASSKALERGNTIYF | TGTGCCAGCAGCAAAGCTTTGGAGAGAGGAAACACCATATATTTT | TRBJ1-3 | TRBV21-1 | - | -
CASSPMGHLDEQYF | TGCGCCAGCAGCCCTATGGGACATCTAGACGAGCAGTACTTC | TRBJ2-7 | TRBV4-1 | - | -
CASSEWLSGGTTDTQYF | TGTGCCAGCAGTGAATGGCTTAGCGGGGGGACCACAGATACGCAGTATTTT | TRBJ2-3 | TRBV6-1 | TRBD2 | -
CASSAGQGAGNEQFF | TGTGCCAGCAGTGCGGGACAGGGGGCAGGCAATGAGCAGTTCTTC | TRBJ2-1 | TRBV2 | TRBD1 | -
CASRKGLAGADYNEQFF | TGTGCCAGTAGAAAAGGACTAGCGGGGGCAGATTACAATGAGCAGTTCTTC | TRBJ2-1 | TRBV19 | TRBD2 | -
CASSPDRGNGYTF | TGCGCCAGCAGCCCCGACAGGGGGAACGGCTACACCTTC | TRBJ1-2 | TRBV5-1 | TRBD1 | -
CASSSYSTYEQYF | TGTGCCAGCAGCTCGTACAGTACCTACGAGCAGTACTTC | TRBJ2-7 | TRBV7-9 | - | -
CASSTRGRLGNTEAFF | TGTGCCAGTAGTACCCGAGGGCGGCTTGGGAACACTGAAGCTTTCTTT | TRBJ1-1 | TRBV19 | - | -
CASSLGLAGPYEQYF | TGTGCCAGCAGCTTAGGACTAGCGGGACCCTACGAGCAGTACTTC | TRBJ2-7 | TRBV7-2 | TRBD2 | -
CASSVAREGYSPLHF | TGTGCCAGCAGCGTAGCTCGGGAAGGATATTCACCCCTCCACTTT | TRBJ1-6 | TRBV9 | - | once
CASSPGTGGTGELFF | TGTGCCAGCTCCCCCGGGACAGGGGGCACCGGGGAGCTGTTTTTT | TRBJ2-2 | TRBV18 | TRBD1 | -
CASSPRQGKNTEAFF | TGTGCCAGCTCACCACGACAGGGGAAGAACACTGAAGCTTTCTTT | TRBJ1-1 | TRBV18 | TRBD1 | -
CASSSFPGQGTQYF | TGTGCCAGCAGCTCCTTTCCGGGACAGGGGACGCAGTACTTC | TRBJ2-7 | TRBV7-3 | TRBD1 | -
CASSSQGLAGNTIYF | TGTGCCAGCAGCTCACAGGGTTTGGCTGGAAACACCATATATTTT | TRBJ1-3 | TRBV5-4 | - | -
CASSSCPNVLTF | TGTGCCAGCAGCTCTTGTCCCAACGTCCTGACTTTC | TRBJ2-6 | TRBV6-8 | - | once
CASSEFGGRLSGNTIYF | TGTGCCAGCAGTGAATTCGGGGGGCGACTCTCTGGAAACACCATATATTTT | TRBJ1-3 | TRBV6-1 | - | -
CASSKHPGQGAEQYF | TGTGCCAGCAGCAAACACCCGGGACAGGGAGCCGAGCAGTACTTC | TRBJ2-7 | TRBV21-1 | - | -
CASSSGGLGTEAFF | TGTGCCAGCAGCTCGGGTGGGTTGGGCACTGAAGCTTTCTTT | TRBJ1-1 | TRBV11-2 | - | -
CALAPGQNTGELFF | TGTGCCCTCGCCCCGGGACAGAACACCGGGGAGCTGTTTTTT | TRBJ2-2 | TRBV30 | - | -
CSAPGNYGYTF | TGCAGTGCCCCAGGGAACTATGGCTACACCTTC | TRBJ1-2 | TRBV20-1 | - | -
CASGLWLAGVPDTQYF | TGTGCTAGTGGTTTGTGGCTAGCGGGAGTTCCAGATACGCAGTATTTT | TRBJ2-3 | TRBV12-5 | TRBD2 | -
CASRWSPNAEAFF | TGTGCCAGCAGATGGAGTCCGAACGCTGAAGCTTTCTTT | TRBJ1-1 | TRBV28 | - | -
CTVVAGNTIYF | TGCACGGTCGTGGCTGGAAACACCATATATTTT | TRBJ1-3 | TRBV29-1 | - | -
CASSPGQGAGSPQHF | TGCGCCAGCAGCCCCGGACAGGGGGCCGGGTCGCCCCAGCATTTT | TRBJ1-5 | TRBV5-1 | TRBD1 | once
CSVVPAGWGNTQYF | TGCAGCGTTGTCCCAGCGGGTTGGGGAAATACGCAGTATTTT | TRBJ2-3 | TRBV29-1 | - | -
CASSVVTSGLETQYF | TGTGCCAGCAGCGTAGTAACTAGCGGATTGGAGACCCAGTACTTC | TRBJ2-5 | TRBV9 | TRBD2 | -
CASSMTGLTPSPLHF | TGTGCCAGCAGTATGACAGGGTTGACCCCGTCACCCCTCCACTTT | TRBJ1-6 | TRBV2 | TRBD1 | few
CAGSSGGLYNEQFF | TGTGCCGGCAGTAGCGGGGGGCTATACAATGAGCAGTTCTTC | TRBJ2-1 | TRBV21-1 | - | few
CASRVGQGVGDTQYF | TGTGCCAGCAGGGTGGGACAGGGCGTGGGAGATACGCAGTATTTT | TRBJ2-3 | TRBV6-6 | TRBD1 | -
CARSSGRGDEQYF | TGTGCCAGATCTAGCGGGAGAGGCGACGAGCAGTACTTC | TRBJ2-7 | TRBV6-5 | TRBD2 | -
CASSSTYSRTTDTQYF | TGTGCCAGCAGCTCAACCTACTCCCGGACAACAGATACGCAGTATTTT | TRBJ2-3 | TRBV11-3 | - | -
CASSLRGTDTQYF | TGTGCCAGCAGCTTAAGGGGGACAGATACGCAGTATTTT | TRBJ2-3 | TRBV5-4 | - | -
CASSPRTGGNTEAFF | TGTGCCAGCAGCCCGCGGACAGGGGGGAACACTGAAGCTTTCTTT | TRBJ1-1 | TRBV4-2 | TRBD1 | -
CATSRGGSYNEQFF | TGTGCCACCAGCAGGGGGGGATCCTACAATGAGCAGTTCTTC | TRBJ2-1 | TRBV15 | - | -